These 14 T cell receptor beta chains were all obtained from the same sample, sequenced in a study of T cells after yellow fever vaccination. TCRdb used MiXCR to reprocess the 5' RACE reads, holding one entry per CDR3 protein. The data show roughly 74,000 distinct CDR3 sequences, 7.1% seen once. The sequenced sample was CD8+ T cells sorted from PBMCs, obtained 5 days after the first yellow fever vaccination. The source is a man aged 18 to 30 who received the YFV17D yellow fever vaccine.

This chain connects TRBV12-3 or TRBV12-4 to TRBJ2-3; D call uncertain. V shed 7 bases and J shed 6 bases, with 17 bases lying between them. This CDR3 is 14 amino acids long. CDR3: CASISLAARDTQYF. CDR3 in DNA: TGTGCCAGCATTTCCTTGGCAGCTAGGGATACGCAGTATTTT.

The rearrangement joins TRBV12-3 or TRBV12-4 to TRBJ2-5, with 7 bases fitting TRBD1. CDR3 length: 13 amino acids. V was pared by 8 bases and J by 2 bases, with 5 bases of the junction left unmatched. The CDR3 DNA reads TGTGCCAGCCTTCGGACAGGTCAAGAGACCCAGTACTTC. This encodes CASLRTGQETQYF.

The rearrangement uses TRBV3-1 and TRBJ2-3; 7 bases agree with TRBD1. Germline V lookup: CDR1 LGHDT, CDR2 YNNKEL (reference sequence). This CDR3 region has 20 residues. The ends lost 0 bases at V and 6 bases at J; junction bases unmatched: 21. The CDR3 here is CASSQEYRGGLSEPGDTQYF. The CDR3 coding sequence is TGTGCCAGCAGCCAAGAGTACAGGGGCGGACTGAGCGAACCCGGGGATACGCAGTATTTT.

This clonotype was observed a handful of times. This chain uses TRBV6-2 or TRBV6-3 with TRBJ1-2; no clear D gene. The germline V gene has CDR1 MNHEY and CDR2 SVGEGT. The germline V and J ends were trimmed by 2 bases and 1 base, with 14 bases remaining between them. The CDR3 contains 16 residues. The CDR3 nucleotides read TGTGCCAGCAGTTACGATTCGGACGGGAATAACTATGGCTACACCTTC. It yields the protein CASSYDSDGNNYGYTF.

This clonotype was detected ten times or more. V and J are TRBV7-9 and TRBJ2-7; a weak D match, TRBD2 (5 bases). CDR3 length: 11 residues. CDR1 and CDR2 (germline): SEHNR, FQNEAQ (reference sequence). Between the trimmed V and J ends, which lost 6 bases and 4 bases, there was a span of 7 bases. The CDR3 sequence is CASRRGYEQYF. The CDR3 DNA follows: TGTGCCAGCAGACGAGGGTACGAGCAGTACTTC.

This chain connects TRBV6-1 to TRBJ2-5, with D maybe TRBD1 (6 bases). This CDR3 has 17 residues. V was cut by 6 bases and J by 5 bases, with 25 bases left in between. CDR1 is MNHNS and CDR2 is SASEGT in the germline V gene. CDR3 amino acids: CASRINPRGNVGETQYF. The DNA for the CDR3 is TGTGCCAGCAGAATAAACCCCAGGGGCAACGTCGGTGAGACCCAGTACTTC.

This clonotype was picked up a small number of times. V gene TRBV20-1 combines with J gene TRBJ1-5; D call uncertain. Trimming removed 3 bases at V and 2 bases at J, with 14 bases between. The CDR3 extends over 15 amino acids. Germline assignment: CDR1 DFQATT and CDR2 SNEGSKA (reference sequence). The CDR3 DNA reads TGCAGTGCTAGTTATGGACGTGGGGGCAATCAGCCCCAGCATTTT. Its translation is CSASYGRGGNQPQHF.

Many counts were recorded for this clonotype. This chain uses TRBV7-8 with TRBJ1-1; unclear D gene. The germline V gene encodes CDR1 SGHVS and CDR2 FQNEAQ. The V end lost 1 base, the J end lost 0 bases, and 9 bases lay between the germline ends. CDR3 length equals 15 residues. The CDR3 DNA follows: TGTGCCAGCAGCTTAGAAAGGGCCTTGAACACTGAAGCTTTCTTT. Encoded protein: CASSLERALNTEAFF.

This sequence joins TRBV19 and TRBJ2-1; 7 nucleotides align to TRBD2. CDR1 and CDR2 from the germline V gene are LNHDA and SQIVND (reference sequence). CDR3 length: 14 amino acids. Trimming removed 3 bases from V and 4 bases from J; junction bases left unmatched: 3. CDR3 DNA: TGTGCCAGTAGTATCCTCGGGGGGTACAATGAGCAGTTCTTC. As protein: CASSILGGYNEQFF.

This clonotype was recorded a few times. The chain combines TRBV10-3 with TRBJ2-1, with 12 nucleotides matching TRBD1. There are 15 residues in the CDR3. Trimming cost V 9 bases and J 10 bases; bases outside gene matches: 13. The germline V gene has CDR1 ENHRY and CDR2 SYGVKD. The CDR3, as DNA: TGTGCCATAACACCTGGGACAGGGGGCTCTACGGAGCAGTTCTTC. This translates into CAITPGTGGSTEQFF.

The V and J genes are TRBV4-1 and TRBJ2-3, with TRBD1 identical over 7 bases. CDR3 length: 16 amino acids. With V trimmed by 0 bases and J by 7 bases, 10 bases remained unmatched. CDR1 and CDR2 (germline): MGHRA, YSYEKL. CDR3 nucleotides: TGCGCCAGCAGCCAAGAGTGGTCAGGGGGAGCGAATACGCAGTATTTT. Protein: CASSQEWSGGANTQYF.

V is TRBV4-3 and J is TRBJ2-1, with 9 positions matching TRBD1. Germline V lookup: CDR1 LGHNA, CDR2 YSLEER. Trimming cost V 4 bases and J 8 bases; bases outside gene matches: 3. The CDR3 runs to 13 residues. The CDR3 DNA reads as TGCGCCAGCAGCCGGGGACAGGGTCATGAGCAGTTCTTC. As protein: CASSRGQGHEQFF.

This clonotype was detected only a few times. The chain links TRBV2 to TRBJ2-3; D not resolved. Trimming left V 3 bases short and J 5 bases short, with 12 bases between. CDR1 is SNHLY and CDR2 is FYNNEI in the germline V gene. The CDR3 contains 14 residues. CDR3 sequence (DNA): TGTGCCAGCAGTGAGGGTAGGGTCGAAGATACGCAGTATTTT. Protein sequence: CASSEGRVEDTQYF.

There are many counts of this clonotype. The V gene is TRBV23-1, the J gene TRBJ2-7; the D gene is possibly TRBD2 (5 bases). TRBV23-1 is flagged as an ORF with uncertain function. V dropped 4 bases and J dropped 2 bases, with 12 bases sitting between them. This CDR3 has 14 amino acids. For the CDR3, the DNA is TGCGCCAGCAGTCGACTACACGAGGCCTACGAGCAGTACTTC. It encodes CASSRLHEAYEQYF.